The 28 T cell receptor beta chains below all came from one sample that was sequenced in a study of T cell responses to AZD1222 COVID-19 vaccine. Sequenced by immunoSEQ multiplex PCR; TCRdb stores in-frame clones only, minus some. The sample carries 25,000 to 35,000 clones, roughly 89% recorded once. The starting material was peripheral blood, obtained on day 0 of AZD1222 vaccination. Every receptor here comes from an adult in good health.

V and J are TRBV19 and TRBJ2-1; 8 bases align to TRBD1. The CDR3 contains 15 residues. Per germline, CDR1 LNHDA and CDR2 SQIVND (reference sequence). V lost 5 bases, J lost 0 bases, and 3 bases stayed unmatched. The chain's CDR3 is CASSPTGGSYNEQFF. In DNA form, the CDR3 reads TGTGCCAGTAGTCCCACAGGGGGCTCCTACAATGAGCAGTTCTTC.

This clone was counted once. The chain joins TRBV19 to TRBJ1-5; 8 bases map to TRBD1. Germline V gives CDR1 LNHDA, CDR2 SQIVND (reference sequence). The V segment lost 6 bases and the J segment 2 bases; nucleotides outside the gene matches: 12. The CDR3 runs 17 residues. CDR3 protein: CASRPSPGGTGNQPQHF. CDR3 DNA sequence: TGTGCCAGTAGGCCCTCCCCAGGGGGCACGGGCAATCAGCCCCAGCATTTT.

The chain links TRBV27 to TRBJ1-6; TRBD1 is a possible D gene (5 bases). Germline V gives CDR1 MNHEY, CDR2 SMNVEV (reference sequence). The CDR3 is 16 residues long. The V and J ends lost 6 bases and 11 bases respectively, with 23 bases between them. As DNA, the CDR3 is TGTGCCAGCAGCCCCGGGCGTGGCAGGGCTTTGGCACCCCTCCACTTT. This codes for CASSPGRGRALAPLHF.

This chain uses TRBV11-2 with TRBJ1-6, with D unclear. The CDR3 is 11 amino acids. Per the germline V gene, CDR1 is SGHAT and CDR2 is FQNNGV. Trimming removed 5 bases from V and 8 bases from J, with 4 bases in between. CDR3 in DNA: TGTGCCAGCAGCAGCTATTCACCCCTCCACTTT. This translates into CASSSYSPLHF.

This chain joins TRBV27 and TRBJ1-6; no clear D. The CDR3 consists of 13 residues. Trimming stripped 2 bases from V and 7 bases from J, with 6 bases between. Germline CDR1 MNHEY, CDR2 SMNVEV (reference sequence). This CDR3 is CASSLGKNSPLHF. The CDR3, as DNA: TGTGCCAGCAGTTTAGGCAAGAATTCACCCCTCCACTTT.

The rearrangement joins TRBV7-9 to TRBJ2-1, with 15 bases aligning to TRBD2. V was clipped by 5 bases and J by 7 bases; unmatched bases: 6. This CDR3 has 16 residues. Germline CDR1 is SEHNR and CDR2 is FQNEAQ (reference sequence). The CDR3 DNA sequence: TGTGCCAGCAGCGCCCGGACTAGCGGGAGGGCGAATGAGCAGTTCTTC. Translated: CASSARTSGRANEQFF.

The chain's CDR3 is CASSLGATSGANVLTF. In nucleotides, the CDR3 is TGTGCCAGCAGCTTGGGGGCGACGTCTGGGGCCAACGTCCTGACTTTC. V usage is TRBV5-4 and J usage is TRBJ2-6, with no clear D. Germline values: CDR1 SGHNT, CDR2 YYREEE (reference sequence). This CDR3 is 16 amino acids long. Trimming left V 0 bases short and J 1 base short, with 8 bases between.

V is TRBV5-5 and J is TRBJ1-2, with D uncertain. The CDR3 totals 16 residues. V was shortened by 0 bases and J by 0 bases, with 12 bases between the two germline ends. The germline CDR1 and CDR2 sequences are SGHKS and YYEKEE (reference sequence). The CDR3 DNA sequence: TGTGCCAGCAGCTTGGCCTATCCGGGATCTAACTATGGCTACACCTTC. Translating gives CASSLAYPGSNYGYTF.

This sequence joins TRBV4-2 and TRBJ2-1, with 10 bases identical to TRBD2. The CDR3 has 17 residues. The junction had 7 bases not matched to a gene; V was cut back by 0 bases and J by 5 bases. CDR1 and CDR2 (germline): LGHNA, YNFKEQ. The CDR3 DNA reads as TGTGCCAGCAGCCAAGAGCCTAGCGGGAGAGCCAACAATGAGCAGTTCTTC. Protein product: CASSQEPSGRANNEQFF.

The rearrangement uses TRBV4-3 and TRBJ2-1, with TRBD2 identical over 13 bases. J was trimmed by 8 bases and V by 1 base; bases with no gene match: 5. In germline, CDR1 is LGHNA, CDR2 YSLEER. The CDR3 extends over 16 amino acids. This CDR3 reads CASSQGLAGGYYEQFF. CDR3 coding DNA: TGCGCCAGCAGCCAAGGACTAGCGGGAGGATATTATGAGCAGTTCTTC.

This CDR3 is CASSFIGGSNQPQHF. The DNA of the CDR3 is TGTGCCAGCAGTTTTATTGGGGGTAGCAATCAGCCCCAGCATTTT. The chain couples TRBV28 to TRBJ1-5; D is possibly TRBD1 (5 bases). The germline gives CDR1 MDHEN, CDR2 SYDVKM. V was clipped by 3 bases and J by 0 bases, with 9 bases between them. The CDR3 length is 15 residues. Full variable domain (remainder filled in from reference TRBV28 and TRBJ1-5): DVKVTQSSRYLVKRTGEKVFLECVQDMDHENMFWYRQDPGLGLRLIYFSYDVKMKEKGDIPEGYSVSREKKERFSLILESASTNQTSMYLCASSFIGGSNQPQHFGDGTRLSIL.

The V call is TRBV2, the J call TRBJ2-7; D is undetermined. From germline, CDR1 is SNHLY and CDR2 FYNNEI. V was shortened by 11 bases and J by 2 bases, with 16 bases between the two germline ends. This CDR3 has 13 amino acids. CDR3 residues: CAQERVSAYEQYF. CDR3 in DNA: TGTGCCCAAGAACGGGTATCAGCCTACGAGCAGTACTTC.

This chain joins TRBV28 and TRBJ1-4; D unclear. The CDR3 contains 13 residues. Germline V CDR1 and CDR2: MDHEN, SYDVKM. V lost 6 bases, J lost 8 bases, and 13 bases lay in between. The CDR3 bases are TGTGCCAGCAGCCCGGACCGGCGAGAAAAACTGTTTTTT. This translates into CASSPDRREKLFF. Variable domain in full (rest from reference TRBV28 and TRBJ1-4): DVKVTQSSRYLVKRTGEKVFLECVQDMDHENMFWYRQDPGLGLRLIYFSYDVKMKEKGDIPEGYSVSREKKERFSLILESASTNQTSMYLCASSPDRREKLFFGSGTQLSVL.

The chain combines TRBV21-1 with TRBJ2-4; the table's TRBD2 call for D was not verified on the DNA. TRBV21-1 is listed as a pseudogene. The CDR3 totals 13 residues. DNA for the CDR3: TGTGCCAGTCCAGCGGTCTACAAAAACATTCAGTACTTC. This translates into CASPAVYKNIQYF.

The chain recombines TRBV5-1 with TRBJ2-1; TRBD2 aligns across 7 bases. This CDR3 has 14 amino acids. Germline CDR1 reads SGHRS; CDR2 reads YFSETQ. V lost 3 bases to trimming and J lost 8 bases; unmatched junction nucleotides: 8. Here the CDR3 reads CASSWEGPRHEQFF. In DNA, the CDR3 is TGCGCCAGCAGCTGGGAGGGGCCGAGGCATGAGCAGTTCTTC.

This chain joins TRBV9 and TRBJ2-7; no reliable D call. The CDR3 runs 13 residues. Germline V gene lookup returns CDR1 SGDLS and CDR2 YYNGEE. Trimming removed 3 bases from V and 5 bases from J, with 12 bases in between. The CDR3 DNA reads as TGTGCCAGCAGCGCCCGGAAACTCGACGAGCAGTACTTC. Protein sequence: CASSARKLDEQYF. Using reference TRBV9 and TRBJ2-7 for the parts outside the CDR3, the full variable domain is DSGVTQTPKHLITATGQRVTLRCSPRSGDLSVYWYQQSLDQGLQFLIQYYNGEERAKGNILERFSAQQFPDLHSELNLSSLELGDSALYFCASSARKLDEQYFGPGTRLTVT.

This clone appeared once. The chain has TRBV3-1 (or the pseudogene TRBV3-2) and TRBJ1-5; D unclear. CDR1 and CDR2 from the germline V gene are LGHDT and YNNKEL (reference sequence). This CDR3 region has 15 residues. V lost 1 base to trimming and J lost 5 bases, with 12 bases between them. The CDR3 DNA follows: TGTGCCAGCAGCCAAGGTAATGCGGGCCATCAGCCCCAGCATTTT. This sequence encodes CASSQGNAGHQPQHF.

The CDR3 DNA sequence: TGTGCCAGCAGAGAGATGGGACTAGTGAAGTATGAGCAGTTCTTC. The encoded protein is CASREMGLVKYEQFF. The V gene is TRBV6-5, the J gene TRBJ2-1; 8 bases match TRBD2. V was clipped by 6 bases and J by 8 bases; unmatched bases: 12. Germline CDR1 and CDR2: MNHEY and SVGAGI. This CDR3 comprises 15 residues.

This sequence joins TRBV7-2 and TRBJ1-2, with TRBD1 matching over 8 bases. Unmatched junction bases numbered 10, after V lost 4 bases and J lost 6 bases. The CDR3 sequence is 15 residues long. Germline V gene sequence: CDR1 SGHTA, CDR2 FQGNSA. Written as DNA, the CDR3 is TGTGCCAGCAGCTGGGTGGACAGGGTAAAGAATGGCTACACCTTC. This codes for CASSWVDRVKNGYTF.

V gene TRBV4-3 combines with J gene TRBJ2-4; D perhaps matches TRBD1 (5 bases). V was trimmed by 2 bases and J by 7 bases, leaving 15 bases between them. The length of the CDR3 is 15 residues. CDR1 and CDR2 (germline): LGHNA, YSLEER. In DNA form, the CDR3 reads TGCGCCAGCAGCCAAAGGGGTGGGTTGGAGAACATTCAGTACTTC. Its translation: CASSQRGGLENIQYF.

The V gene is TRBV28, the J gene TRBJ2-1, with D possibly matching TRBD2 (5 bases). CDR1 is MDHEN and CDR2 is SYDVKM in the germline V gene. The CDR3 length is 16 residues. The ends were cut back, 5 bases at V and 0 bases at J, with 14 bases in the middle. CDR3 loop: CASSTRAASSYNEQFF. The DNA for the CDR3 is TGTGCCAGCAGTACCCGAGCGGCCTCCTCCTACAATGAGCAGTTCTTC.

V usage is TRBV7-9 and J usage is TRBJ1-2; TRBD1 is a possible D gene (6 bases). CDR1 is SEHNR, CDR2 FQNEAQ, per germline (reference sequence). The CDR3 contains 17 residues. The V gene lost 3 bases and the J gene lost 6 bases, with 23 bases spanning the gap. CDR3 region: CASSFLFSLGGRDGYTF. CDR3 in DNA: TGTGCCAGCAGCTTCCTTTTCTCGCTCGGGGGGCGGGATGGCTACACCTTC. Full variable domain (missing parts from reference TRBV7-9 and TRBJ1-2): DTGVSQNPRHKITKRGQNVTFRCDPISEHNRLYWYRQTLGQGPEFLTYFQNEAQLEKSRLLSDRFSAERPKGSFSTLEIQRTEQGDSAMYLCASSFLFSLGGRDGYTFGSGTRLTVV.

The rearrangement uses TRBV12-3 or TRBV12-4 and TRBJ2-7; D call uncertain. Trimming took off 3 bases at V and 1 base at J, with 7 bases between the two ends. The CDR3 is 13 residues long. CDR3 sequence (DNA): TGTGCCAGCAGTTTTCGCGGTTCCTACGAGCAGTACTTC. Its translation: CASSFRGSYEQYF.

The chain joins TRBV30 to TRBJ1-6; D not certain. Per germline, CDR1 GTSNPN and CDR2 SVGIG (reference sequence). The CDR3 is made up of 16 amino acids. V shed 3 bases and J shed 7 bases, with 19 bases lying between them. In DNA, the CDR3 is TGTGCCTGGAGGGGTACTCGGCGGGCCGGCAATTCACCCCTCCACTTT. It is translated as CAWRGTRRAGNSPLHF.

The rearrangement uses TRBV19 and TRBJ2-3; 9 bases are shared with TRBD2. This CDR3 has 16 residues. With 3 bases clipped from V and 3 bases from J, the junction kept 7 bases outside the gene matches. Germline V gene sequence: CDR1 LNHDA, CDR2 SQIVND (reference sequence). The CDR3 protein is CASSIVAGEGTDTQYF. The DNA for the CDR3 is TGTGCCAGTAGTATCGTAGCGGGAGAGGGGACAGATACGCAGTATTTT.

J is TRBJ2-7 and V is TRBV29-1; TRBD2 agrees at 8 bases. V lost 6 bases and J lost 5; bases outside the gene matches: 12. Germline V gives CDR1 SQVTM, CDR2 ANQGSEA. This CDR3 spans 14 amino acids. CDR3 in amino acids: CSVETLGRAHEQYF. Here the CDR3 DNA reads TGCAGCGTCGAAACCCTCGGGAGGGCCCACGAGCAGTACTTC.

The chain recombines TRBV18 with TRBJ2-7; weak D call: TRBD2 (6 bases). The germline V gene encodes CDR1 KGHSH and CDR2 LQKENI. Between the trimmed V and J ends, which lost 3 bases and 2 bases, there was a span of 17 bases. The CDR3 contains 16 residues. CDR3 loop: CASSPYSLAPTYEQYF. The CDR3 DNA is TGTGCCAGCTCACCCTACTCCCTAGCGCCGACCTACGAGCAGTACTTC.

The chain carries TRBV19 and TRBJ1-5; D might be TRBD1 (6 bases). The germline V gene encodes CDR1 LNHDA and CDR2 SQIVND (reference sequence). With 10 bases removed from V and 1 base from J, the gap between germline ends came to 11 bases. This CDR3 spans 13 amino acids. This CDR3 is CATGQLSNQPQHF. CDR3 bases: TGTGCCACCGGACAGTTGAGCAATCAGCCCCAGCATTTT.